Below are 3 T cell receptor beta chains sequenced from a single sample in a study of CD8 T cells in Susac syndrome. Random-hexamer reverse transcription was applied to 0.5 to 1 ug RNA. TCRdb recomputed calls from the immunoSEQ multiplex PCR reads with MiXCR, one row per CDR3 protein. The table includes approximately 100,000 distinct CDR3 sequences, 80% to 95% detected once. Sequencing was carried out using CD4+ T cells from PBMCs. These TCRs come from a human donor in good health.

This chain uses TRBV7-9 with TRBJ1-2, with TRBD1 matching over 8 bases. CDR3 length: 14 amino acids. The trim removed 5 bases at V and 4 bases at J, leaving 6 bases unmatched. Germline V gene data show CDR1 as SEHNR and CDR2 as FQNEAQ (reference sequence). CDR3 protein: CASSPPGQAYGYTF. In nucleotides, the CDR3 is TGTGCCAGCAGCCCGCCGGGACAGGCCTATGGCTACACCTTC.

This sequence joins TRBV7-2 and TRBJ2-5, with TRBD2 identical over 14 bases. Germline V gives CDR1 SGHTA, CDR2 FQGNSA. The CDR3 runs 15 residues. V trimming: 4 bases; J trimming: 4 bases; junction bases outside the gene matches: 2. DNA for the CDR3: TGTGCCAGCAGCTCGGGACTAGCGGGAGCAGAGACCCAGTACTTC. It yields the protein CASSSGLAGAETQYF.

This chain connects TRBV20-1 to TRBJ2-3; the match to TRBD2 covers 8 bases. V shed 4 bases and J 5 bases; nucleotides not matched to a gene: 5. Germline V lookup: CDR1 DFQATT, CDR2 SNEGSKA (reference sequence). This CDR3 is built from 13 residues. The CDR3 region has the DNA TGCAGTGCTAATCCGGGAGGGGGAGATACGCAGTATTTT. The encoded protein is CSANPGGGDTQYF.